This T cell receptor beta chain derives from a study of identical twins. CDR3 size: 13 residues. Germline V lookup: CDR1 ENHRY, CDR2 SYGVKD. J was trimmed by 16 bases and V by 7 bases; bases with no gene match: 14. TCRdb passed the 5' RACE reads through MiXCR, listing each CDR3 protein once. The sample has about 1.7 million distinct CDR3 sequences, around 33% seen once. Note on this clonotype: No antigen is known for it.

Study-wide results and limits: Zero-insertion analyses were open to partial confounding by invariant MAIT and iNKT cells. With beta out-of-frame sequences, excess sharing by twins was weaker. There was more out-of-frame TCR alpha sharing in monozygotic twins than models estimated. Findings depended on cross-sectional statistics rather than tracking the same donors.

This sequence joins TRBV10-3 and TRBJ2-4; 9 bases are a match to TRBD1. This TCR came from a newborn girl in good health. The source material was cord blood. The chain's CDR3 is CAIKQGAPYEHYF. The CDR3 bases are TGTGCCATCAAACAGGGGGCACCTTACGAGCACTACTTC.